Listed below are T cell receptor beta chains from one sample, sequenced in a study of blood T cell repertoires in COVID-19. Profiling relied on immunoSEQ multiplex PCR, and the TCRdb table lists in-frame clones only, not all of them. The sample includes 170,000 or so clones, about 87% of them seen just once. Sequences were obtained from peripheral blood. The receptors stem from a man in his forties or fifties with active or convalescent COVID-19. Both conserved end residues are part of each CDR3. A D gene is named only where the DNA matches it firmly. Clone size is stated in some rows and not others, as once, few, many or a class when expanded.

TRBV14	TRBD2	once	16	TRBJ2-1	CASSRTTTSGYNEQFF	TGTGCCAGCAGCCGAACTACGACTAGCGGTTACAATGAGCAGTTCTTC
TRBV29-1	NA	once	13	TRBJ1-1	CSVRERLGTEAFF	TGCAGCGTCCGAGAAAGACTTGGCACTGAAGCTTTCTTT
TRBV11-2	TRBD2	NA	15	TRBJ2-2	CASTLMGGEAGELFF	TGTGCCAGCACCCTTATGGGAGGGGAGGCCGGGGAGCTGTTTTTT
TRBV2	TRBD2	NA	16	TRBJ2-3	CASSFLAGTRTDTQYF	TGTGCCAGCTCCTTCCTTGCCGGGACTAGGACAGATACGCAGTATTTT
TRBV6-6	NA	NA	14	TRBJ1-1	CASSSDTVNTEAFF	TGTGCCAGCAGTTCGGACACTGTGAACACTGAAGCTTTCTTT
TRBV5-1	TRBD2	NA	16	TRBJ2-5	CASSLGPGTSGETQYF	TGCGCCAGCAGCTTGGGACCCGGGACTAGCGGAGAGACCCAGTACTTC
TRBV4-2	TRBD1	NA	15	TRBJ2-5	CASSQLGQGAETQYF	TGTGCCAGCAGCCAGCTTGGACAGGGGGCAGAGACCCAGTACTTC
TRBV9	NA	few	15	TRBJ1-5	CASSAGGGSNQPQHF	TGTGCCAGCAGCGCGGGGGGGGGCAGTAATCAGCCCCAGCATTTT
TRBV18	NA	NA	15	TRBJ1-2	CASSPPTGGAGGYTF	TGTGCCAGCTCACCACCGACGGGGGGCGCGGGTGGCTACACCTTC
TRBV29-1	NA	NA	16	TRBJ1-6	CSVDLQESSYNSPLHF	TGCAGCGTTGACCTACAGGAGAGCTCCTATAATTCACCCCTCCACTTT
TRBV28	NA	NA	14	TRBJ1-5	CASSLGGSDQPQHF	TGTGCCAGCAGTTTAGGAGGGTCCGATCAGCCCCAGCATTTT
TRBV11-2	TRBD2	NA	15	TRBJ2-3	CASSWRLAGTDTQYF	TGTGCCAGCAGCTGGCGACTAGCGGGAACCGATACGCAGTATTTT
TRBV3-1/TRBV3-2	NA	NA	14	TRBJ2-7	CASSQVTSSYEQYF	TGTGCCAGCAGCCAAGTTACCAGCTCCTACGAGCAGTACTTC
TRBV7-3	NA	NA	14	TRBJ2-3	CASSQSQGGDTQYF	TGTGCCAGCAGCCAGAGTCAGGGGGGCGATACGCAGTATTTT
TRBV3-1/TRBV3-2	TRBD2	NA	17	TRBJ2-1	CASSHLRTTSGYNEQFF	TGTGCCAGCAGCCACCTAAGGACGACTAGCGGGTACAATGAGCAGTTCTTC
TRBV7-8	NA	NA	12	TRBJ2-3	CASSSNTDTQYF	TGTGCCAGCAGCTCAAACACAGATACGCAGTATTTT
TRBV28	TRBD1	once	14	TRBJ1-6	CASRLDRVSSPLHF	TGTGCCAGCAGGTTGGACAGGGTGAGTTCACCCCTCCACTTT
TRBV30	TRBD1	NA	13	TRBJ1-6	CAWTRQGGSPLHF	TGTGCCTGGACCCGACAGGGGGGTTCACCCCTCCACTTT
TRBV4-3	TRBD1	NA	16	TRBJ1-2	CASSPGPGTGIYGYTF	TGCGCCAGCAGCCCCGGCCCCGGGACAGGGATTTATGGCTACACCTTC
TRBV7-9	TRBD1	NA	15	TRBJ1-4	CASSEGDRDAEKLFF	TGTGCCAGCAGCGAGGGGGACAGGGATGCGGAAAAACTGTTTTTT
TRBV28	TRBD2	NA	15	TRBJ2-7	CAHQEAGGSRNEQYF	TGTGCCCACCAGGAAGCGGGGGGGAGTAGAAACGAGCAGTACTTC